This passage covers 11 T cell receptor beta chains from one sample sequenced in a study of CD8 T cells in ankylosing spondylitis. TCRdb reprocessed the 5' RACE reads via MiXCR and lists one record per CDR3 protein. The table lists around 150,000 distinct CDR3 sequences, around 43% of them singletons. The sequencing input was synovial fluid, either unsorted or a sorted T cell fraction (not recorded which). The receptors originated from a male donor with ankylosing spondylitis.

The chain couples TRBV5-1 to TRBJ2-3, with D tentatively TRBD2 (5 bases). This CDR3 spans 11 amino acids. Germline-derived CDR1 and CDR2 are SGHRS and YFSETQ. With 4 bases removed from V and 10 bases from J, the gap between germline ends came to 10 bases. CDR3 nucleotides: TGCGCCAGCAGCGGCGGACTTGCGCAGTATTTT. Translating it yields CASSGGLAQYF.

This clonotype was seen only once. This sequence joins TRBV7-2 and TRBJ1-2; D gene uncertain. Germline V CDR1 and CDR2: SGHTA, FQGNSA. Trimming took 0 bases from V and 4 from J, leaving 9 bases between them. The CDR3 extends over 14 amino acids. The CDR3 DNA reads TGTGCCAGCAGCTTAGCCATGGCCTTCTATGGCTACACCTTC. Amino acid sequence: CASSLAMAFYGYTF.

This chain uses TRBV30 with TRBJ2-7; D unclear. Trimming removed 2 bases from V and 5 bases from J, with 22 bases in between. CDR3 length: 16 amino acids. Per the germline V gene, CDR1 is GTSNPN and CDR2 is SVGIG (reference sequence). The CDR3 coding sequence is TGTGCCTGGAGTCTCACGGCTTTGGGAATTGAGAACGAGCAGTACTTC. It is translated as CAWSLTALGIENEQYF.

The V call is TRBV12-5, the J call TRBJ2-3, with D possibly being TRBD2 (5 bases). Trimming stripped 6 bases from V and 3 bases from J, with 10 bases between. Germline V gives CDR1 LGHNT, CDR2 FRNRAP. The CDR3 length is 13 residues. As DNA, the CDR3 is TGTGCTAGTGGCACTCCGGGGACAGATACGCAGTATTTT. Residues: CASGTPGTDTQYF.

This clonotype was counted a few times. The CDR3, as DNA: TGCGCCAGCAGCTTGGGACTAGCGGGAAGGTCATACGAGCAGTACTTC. Translating it yields CASSLGLAGRSYEQYF. V and J are TRBV5-1 and TRBJ2-7, with 11 bases identical to TRBD2. V gave up 0 bases and J gave up 4 bases; unmatched junction bases: 6. The CDR3 totals 16 residues. Germline assignment: CDR1 SGHRS and CDR2 YFSETQ.

This clonotype turned up a few times. The chain employs TRBV5-1 and TRBJ2-7; D is ambiguous. Trimming removed 0 bases at V and 3 bases at J, with 4 bases between. From germline, CDR1 is SGHRS and CDR2 YFSETQ. The CDR3 has 12 residues. The CDR3 DNA follows: TGCGCCAGCAGCTTGGACTACTACGAGCAGTACTTC. Protein sequence: CASSLDYYEQYF.

V gene TRBV24-1 combines with J gene TRBJ2-3; no clear D. The ends were cut back, 5 bases at V and 2 bases at J, with 22 bases in the middle. Germline loops: CDR1 KGHDR, CDR2 SFDVKD. This CDR3 has 18 residues. DNA for the CDR3: TGTGCCACCAGTGGTCCATACCCGCCCGACCTGGTCACAGATACGCAGTATTTT. Protein: CATSGPYPPDLVTDTQYF.

This clonotype has a handful of counts. The chain uses TRBV10-3 and TRBJ1-5; D unclear. V was clipped by 2 bases and J by 4 bases, with 6 bases between them. The germline V gene has CDR1 ENHRY and CDR2 SYGVKD. This CDR3 has 13 residues. CDR3 residues: CAISEVGNQPQHF. In DNA, the CDR3 is TGTGCCATCAGTGAGGTTGGGAATCAGCCCCAGCATTTT.

The table lists this clonotype with a few counts. This chain joins TRBV28 and TRBJ2-7, with 9 positions matching TRBD1. The germline CDR1 and CDR2 sequences are MDHEN and SYDVKM. This CDR3 contains 19 residues. After removal of 6 bases from V and 4 bases from J, the junction contained 22 bases not matched to a gene. CDR3 coding DNA: TGTGCCAGCAGCCCAACCTGGGACAGGGCGCCTAAGGCCTTTTACGAGCAGTACTTC. It encodes CASSPTWDRAPKAFYEQYF.

V usage is TRBV20-1 and J usage is TRBJ2-2, with D perhaps TRBD1 or TRBD2 (6 bases each). The germline CDR1 and CDR2 sequences are DFQATT and SNEGSKA (reference sequence). The CDR3 is 16 amino acids. V lost 5 bases, J lost 4 bases, and 20 bases lay in between. The CDR3 nucleotides read TGCAGTGCTGAGCTGAGGGGGAGGAGGGGCACCGGGGAGCTGTTTTTT. Its protein is CSAELRGRRGTGELFF.

The chain carries TRBV20-1 and TRBJ2-7; 9 bases align to TRBD2. The CDR3 consists of 15 residues. Germline CDR1 reads DFQATT; CDR2 reads SNEGSKA (reference sequence). V lost 0 bases and J lost 2; bases outside the gene matches: 5. DNA for the CDR3: TGCAGTGCTAGAGATGGAGAGCGGGAGGCCTACGAGCAGTACTTC. Encoded protein: CSARDGEREAYEQYF.